These 30 T cell receptor beta chains share one sample of origin, sequenced in a study of CD8+CD57+ T cells in acquired aplastic anemia. Template material for TCR beta VDJ and CDR3 profiling consisted of genomic DNA. Each CDR3 protein is one row after TCRdb ran MiXCR on the reads. The sample has 180,000 or so distinct CDR3 sequences; approximately 52% are singletons. For sequencing, patients were chosen who had shown expansion of CD8+CD57+ cells by flow cytometry. Sequencing was done on a sample of sorted CD4+, CD8+, or CD8+CD57+ T cells (not recorded which) from PBMCs. The receptors come from a human donor with aplastic anemia.

As to this clonotype: Possible read error: a much larger clone is one base away. This chain connects TRBV28 to TRBJ2-7, with D possibly being TRBD1 (6 bases). The CDR3 runs 12 residues. V lost 11 bases and J lost 7, with 18 bases in between. Germline V lookup: CDR1 MDHEN, CDR2 SYDVKM. CDR3 sequence reads: CAARAQGYEQYF. CDR3 bases: TGTGCCGCCCGTGCACAGGGTTATGAGCAGTACTTC.

The chain uses TRBV12-3 or TRBV12-4 and TRBJ1-5, with unresolved D. V was pared by 1 base and J by 1 base, with 14 bases between. The CDR3 totals 17 residues. The CDR3 spells CASSLGAGRKSNQPQHF. CDR3 bases: TGTGCCAGCAGTTTAGGAGCGGGCAGGAAGAGCAATCAGCCCCAGCATTTT.

Ten or more counts support this clonotype. This chain uses TRBV7-9 with TRBJ2-1; no definite D call. Looked up from germline, CDR1 is SEHNR and CDR2 is FQNEAQ (reference sequence). V was shortened by 8 bases and J by 3 bases, with 14 bases between the two germline ends. This CDR3 comprises 14 residues. Here the CDR3 reads CASSRSVGYNEQFF. CDR3 nucleotide sequence: TGTGCCAGCTCCCGGTCGGTAGGCTACAATGAGCAGTTCTTC.

Ten or more counts support this clonotype. The chain uses TRBV19 and TRBJ2-3; 8 bases map to TRBD2. V lost 9 bases, J lost 3 bases, and 14 bases stayed unmatched. The V gene's germline CDR1 is LNHDA and CDR2 SQIVND (reference sequence). The length of the CDR3 is 16 residues. CDR3 sequence (DNA): TGTGCCAGCAATGATCATAGCGGGGTTGAAACAGATACGCAGTATTTT. It is translated as CASNDHSGVETDTQYF.

A note on this clonotype: A single base separates this from a much larger clone, so it may be a read error. This chain's CDR3 is CASPLGGVRNTEAFF. The DNA for the CDR3 is TGCGCCAGTCCATTAGGTGGGGTCAGGAACACTGAAGCTTTCTTT. The rearrangement joins TRBV4-1 to TRBJ1-1, with D uncertain. The V end was cut by 9 bases, the J end by 1 base, with 18 bases between. Germline V CDR1 and CDR2: MGHRA, YSYEKL. This CDR3 has 15 amino acids.

At least ten counts were recorded for this clonotype. This chain links TRBV3-1 with TRBJ1-5; 11 positions agree with TRBD1. Trimming cost V 3 bases and J 6 bases; bases outside gene matches: 7. The CDR3 is 16 amino acids. Germline V gene data show CDR1 as LGHDT and CDR2 as YNNKEL (reference sequence). The CDR3 nucleotides are TGTGCCAGCAGCCAGTGGACAGGGGGCCTAGGTCAGCCCCAGCATTTT. Amino acid sequence: CASSQWTGGLGQPQHF.

There are many counts of this clonotype. This chain uses TRBV5-8 with TRBJ1-1; D not certain. CDR3 size: 13 residues. V was cut by 3 bases and J by 6 bases, with 12 bases left in between. Germline values: CDR1 SGHTS, CDR2 YDEGEE. The chain's CDR3 is CASSWTPHPEAFF. In DNA, the CDR3 is TGTGCCAGCAGCTGGACCCCCCATCCTGAAGCTTTCTTT.

The chain recombines TRBV6-5 with TRBJ1-4; 9 nucleotides align to TRBD1. The CDR3 runs 15 residues. V shed 4 bases and J 8 bases; nucleotides not matched to a gene: 8. Germline CDR1 MNHEY, CDR2 SVGAGI. The DNA of the CDR3 is TGTGCCAGCAGTTCCCGGACAGGGGTTTGGGAAAAACTGTTTTTT. Translating it yields CASSSRTGVWEKLFF.

This clonotype was found many times. This sequence joins TRBV11-2 and TRBJ2-7; 9 bases are shared with TRBD2. CDR3 length equals 14 residues. In germline, CDR1 is SGHAT, CDR2 FQNNGV. V dropped 5 bases and J dropped 0; count of bases not matched to a gene: 2. The CDR3 region is CASSETSGSYEQYF. CDR3 DNA sequence: TGTGCCAGCAGCGAGACTAGCGGCTCCTACGAGCAGTACTTC.

As for this clonotype: This sequence may be a read error, since a much larger clone differs from it by one base. This rearrangement joins TRBV5-5 to TRBJ1-4; 8 bases map to TRBD1. Germline assignment: CDR1 SGHKS and CDR2 YYEKEE (reference sequence). The CDR3 loop spans 16 amino acids. CDR3: CASSETGVQYGEELFF. In nucleotides, the CDR3 is TGTGCCAGCAGCGAGACAGGGGTGCAGTACGGTGAAGAACTGTTTTTT.

This clonotype was seen at least ten times. The chain recombines TRBV7-2 with TRBJ2-7; TRBD2 matches at 14 bases. This CDR3 is 16 amino acids long. CDR1 is SGHTA, CDR2 FQGNSA, per germline. V shed 5 bases, J shed 6 bases, and the junction held 9 bases outside the gene matches. CDR3 DNA sequence: TGTGCCAGCAGCGCGACTAGCGGGGGGGCGGTACGCGAGCAGTACTTC. Translated: CASSATSGGAVREQYF.

This clonotype was observed a single time. A clone one base away is much larger, so this may be a read error. The rearrangement links TRBV12-3 or TRBV12-4 to TRBJ1-2; possibly TRBD1 for D (6 bases). The CDR3 is 14 residues long. The CDR3 reads CASRRQGLFYGSTF. In DNA form, the CDR3 reads TGTGCCAGCAGAAGGCAGGGGCTATTCTATGGCTCCACCTTC.

This clonotype was observed at least ten times. This chain joins TRBV9 and TRBJ2-1; D gene unclear. Trimming pared 2 bases from V and 4 bases from J, leaving 10 bases between. Germline assignment: CDR1 SGDLS and CDR2 YYNGEE. The CDR3 is 14 residues long. CDR3: CASSVQARYNEQFF. For the CDR3, the DNA is TGTGCCAGCAGCGTTCAGGCGCGTTACAATGAGCAGTTCTTC.

This rearrangement joins TRBV15 to TRBJ1-6, with TRBD1 identical over 7 bases. V lost 3 bases and J lost 8; bases outside the gene matches: 10. Germline V gene lookup returns CDR1 LNHNV and CDR2 YYDKDF (reference sequence). The CDR3 has 16 residues. CDR3 residues: CATSRSGTVSDSPLHF. CDR3 DNA: TGTGCCACCAGCAGGTCCGGGACAGTCTCAGATTCACCCCTCCACTTT.

The rearrangement joins TRBV19 to TRBJ2-7, with D unresolved. Germline values: CDR1 LNHDA, CDR2 SQIVND (reference sequence). The length of the CDR3 is 13 residues. Trimming took 5 bases from V and 7 from J, leaving 15 bases between them. The chain's CDR3 is CASSPSSHVEQYF. The DNA for the CDR3 is TGTGCCAGTAGTCCATCGTCACATGTGGAGCAGTACTTC.

Details on this clonotype: The junction shows a germline mismatch at one end, possibly a read error. The chain employs TRBV24-1 and TRBJ2-1; D is uncertain. The germline V gene has CDR1 KGHDR and CDR2 SFDVKD. The CDR3 extends over 13 amino acids. CDR3 residues: CATSGASYNGQFF. The CDR3 DNA reads TGTGCCACCAGTGGGGCCTCCTACAATGGGCAGTTCTTC.

This clonotype occurred a few times. The chain combines TRBV2 with TRBJ2-7, with D hard to call. CDR1 and CDR2 from the germline V gene are SNHLY and FYNNEI. This CDR3 region has 11 residues. Trimming cost V 6 bases and J 4 bases, with 7 bases left between them. The CDR3 coding sequence is TGTGCCAGCAGGGACCAGTACGAGCAGTACTTC. Amino acids: CASRDQYEQYF.

The sample holds a few counts of this clonotype. The CDR3 region has the DNA TGTGCCAGTAGTCTCCCTAACATGGTAGCTTTCTTT. Translation gives CASSLPNMVAFF. The rearrangement links TRBV19 to TRBJ1-1; unclear D gene. The CDR3 has 12 residues. Germline-derived CDR1 and CDR2 are LNHDA and SQIVND (reference sequence). The V gene lost 5 bases and the J gene lost 10 bases, with 14 bases spanning the gap. Full variable domain (remainder filled in from reference TRBV19 and TRBJ1-1): DGGITQSPKYLFRKEGQNVTLSCEQNLNHDAMYWYRQDPGQGLRLIYYSQIVNDFQKGDIAEGYSVSREKKESFPLTVTSAQKNPTAFYLCASSLPNMVAFFGQGTRLTVV.

The chain uses TRBV7-2 and TRBJ1-1, with D maybe TRBD1 (5 bases). CDR1 and CDR2 (germline): SGHTA, FQGNSA. Trimming removed 1 base at V and 10 bases at J, with 16 bases between. The CDR3 totals 14 residues. The CDR3 loop reads CASSLDGTGMAAFF. The CDR3 DNA reads as TGTGCCAGCAGCTTAGACGGGACCGGAATGGCAGCTTTCTTT.

The sample holds many counts of this clonotype. This chain connects TRBV25-1 to TRBJ1-2; perhaps TRBD1 as D (6 bases). V lost 4 bases to trimming and J lost 4 bases, with 10 bases between them. Germline lookup yields CDR1 MGHDK and CDR2 SYGVNS. The CDR3 has 13 amino acids. This CDR3 is CASSVGGGYGYTF. The CDR3 DNA reads as TGTGCCAGCAGTGTAGGGGGAGGCTATGGCTACACCTTC.

Details on this clonotype: Since the CDR3 does not end with the conserved phenylalanine or tryptophan, this likely comes from a read error. V gene TRBV12-3 or TRBV12-4 combines with J gene TRBJ1-1, with D perhaps matching TRBD1 (6 bases). Trimming left V 2 bases short and J 3 bases short, with 10 bases between. The CDR3 loop spans 14 amino acids. The CDR3 DNA follows: TGTGCCAGCAGTTTAACAGGGAGCTACACTGAAGCTTTCCTT. It is translated as CASSLTGSYTEAFL.

A remark on this clonotype: A much larger clone differs from this one at a single base, so this may be a read error. J is TRBJ2-2 and V is TRBV9; tentative D call: TRBD1 (6 bases). Germline V gene sequence: CDR1 SGDLS, CDR2 YYNGEE. This CDR3 region has 15 residues. CDR3 residues: CAGSVMGANTGELFF. The CDR3, as DNA: TGTGCCGGCAGCGTAATGGGGGCCAACACCGGGGAGCTGTTTTTT.

Many counts were recorded for this clonotype. The genes are TRBV2 and TRBJ2-4, with 8 bases fitting TRBD1. Trimming removed 3 bases from V and 5 bases from J; junction bases left unmatched: 6. The CDR3 contains 15 residues. Germline V gene sequence: CDR1 SNHLY, CDR2 FYNNEI. CDR3 protein: CASSEQGAWENIQYF. Here the CDR3 DNA reads TGTGCCAGCAGTGAGCAGGGGGCCTGGGAAAACATTCAGTACTTC.

This clonotype was detected ten times or more. This chain uses TRBV20-1 with TRBJ1-4, with 12 bases matching TRBD1. Trimming at V came to 8 bases and at J to 2 bases, leaving 3 bases not matched to a gene. CDR1 and CDR2 from the germline V gene are DFQATT and SNEGSKA (reference sequence). CDR3 size: 14 residues. This CDR3 reads CSPGQGATNEKLFF. CDR3 sequence (DNA): TGCAGTCCGGGACAGGGGGCTACTAATGAAAAACTGTTTTTT.

The V call is TRBV20-1, the J call TRBJ1-5; D is uncertain. This CDR3 contains 15 residues. V gave up 0 bases and J gave up 6 bases, with 15 bases separating them. Germline lookup yields CDR1 DFQATT and CDR2 SNEGSKA (reference sequence). CDR3 nucleotide sequence: TGCAGTGCTAGAGATGTAGGAAGCGCGGGTCAGCCCCAGCATTTT. This codes for CSARDVGSAGQPQHF.

This clonotype was seen repeatedly, ten times or more. This rearrangement joins TRBV19 to TRBJ2-1; D is possibly TRBD1 (6 bases). The CDR3 consists of 14 residues. Trimming removed 6 bases from V and 2 bases from J, with 11 bases in between. From germline, CDR1 is LNHDA and CDR2 SQIVND (reference sequence). The CDR3 sequence is CASRGAGTYNEQFF. CDR3 nucleotides: TGTGCCAGTAGGGGGGCAGGGACCTACAATGAGCAGTTCTTC.

This clonotype was counted ten times or more. The rearrangement uses TRBV20-1 and TRBJ2-7, with 9 bases lining up with TRBD2. The germline V gene has CDR1 DFQATT and CDR2 SNEGSKA (reference sequence). The junction had 17 bases not matched to a gene; V was cut back by 7 bases and J by 10 bases. The CDR3 contains 14 residues. The CDR3 DNA follows: TGCAGTGTAAAAGTGGGAGGGCTAGCGGGGATACAGTACTTC. The encoded protein is CSVKVGGLAGIQYF.

The genes are TRBV24-1 and TRBJ1-4; the D is unclear. The germline V gene encodes CDR1 KGHDR and CDR2 SFDVKD. The CDR3 extends over 14 amino acids. Trimming left V 9 bases short and J 4 bases short, with 14 bases between. The CDR3 DNA follows: TGTGCCACCCCAGCAGGTGCCTATAATGAAAAACTGTTTTTT. This gives the protein CATPAGAYNEKLFF.

This clonotype has at least ten counts. This chain joins TRBV24-1 and TRBJ1-1; TRBD1 matches 9 bases. This CDR3 has 14 amino acids. J was trimmed by 7 bases and V by 5 bases; bases with no gene match: 7. From germline, CDR1 is KGHDR and CDR2 SFDVKD. CDR3 DNA: TGTGCCACCAGTGGGCTACAGGGGGCTGGTGAAGCTTTCTTT. The encoded protein is CATSGLQGAGEAFF.

In this sample, this clonotype turned up a few times. The J gene is TRBJ2-7, the V gene TRBV5-1; 13 bases match TRBD2. The germline CDR1 and CDR2 sequences are SGHRS and YFSETQ. Trimming at V came to 4 bases and at J to 0 bases, leaving 7 bases not matched to a gene. The CDR3 spans 17 residues. CDR3 bases: TGCGCCAGCAGCCGACTAGCGGGGGGACGAAGCTCCTACGAGCAGTACTTC. It specifies CASSRLAGGRSSYEQYF.